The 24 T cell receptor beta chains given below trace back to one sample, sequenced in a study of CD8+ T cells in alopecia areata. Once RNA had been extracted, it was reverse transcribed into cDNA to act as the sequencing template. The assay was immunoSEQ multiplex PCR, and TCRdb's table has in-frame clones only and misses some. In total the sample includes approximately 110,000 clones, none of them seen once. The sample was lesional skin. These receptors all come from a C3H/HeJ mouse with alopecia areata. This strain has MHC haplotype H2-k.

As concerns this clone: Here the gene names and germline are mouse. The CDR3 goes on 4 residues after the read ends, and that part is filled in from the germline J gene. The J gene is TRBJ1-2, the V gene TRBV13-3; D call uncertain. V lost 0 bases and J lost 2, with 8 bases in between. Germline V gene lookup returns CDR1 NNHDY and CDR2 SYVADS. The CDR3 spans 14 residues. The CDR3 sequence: CASSDEHNNSDYTF. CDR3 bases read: TGTGCCAGCAGTGATGAACATAACAACTCC.

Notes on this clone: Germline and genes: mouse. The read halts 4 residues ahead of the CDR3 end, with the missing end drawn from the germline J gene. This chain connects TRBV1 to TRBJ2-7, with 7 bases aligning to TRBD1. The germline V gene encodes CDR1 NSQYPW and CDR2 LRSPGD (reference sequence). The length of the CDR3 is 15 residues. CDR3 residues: CTCSAATGAPYEQYF. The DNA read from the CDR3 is TGCACCTGCAGTGCAGCCACAGGGGCTCCTTAT.

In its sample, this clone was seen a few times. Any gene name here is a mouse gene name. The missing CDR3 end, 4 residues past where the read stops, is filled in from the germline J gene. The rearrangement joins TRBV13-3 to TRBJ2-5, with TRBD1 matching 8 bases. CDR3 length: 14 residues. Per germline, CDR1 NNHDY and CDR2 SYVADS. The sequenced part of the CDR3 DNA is TGTGCCAGCAGTGACCAGGGGGCTTCTGAC. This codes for CASSDQGASD. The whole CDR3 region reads CASSDQGASDTQYF.

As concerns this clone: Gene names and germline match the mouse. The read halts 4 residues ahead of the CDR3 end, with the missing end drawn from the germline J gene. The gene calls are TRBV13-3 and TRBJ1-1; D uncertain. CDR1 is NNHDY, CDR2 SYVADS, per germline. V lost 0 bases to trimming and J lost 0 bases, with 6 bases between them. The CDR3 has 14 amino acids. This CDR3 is CASSDGNTNTEVFF. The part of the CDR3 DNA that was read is TGTGCCAGCAGTGATGGCAACACAAACACA.

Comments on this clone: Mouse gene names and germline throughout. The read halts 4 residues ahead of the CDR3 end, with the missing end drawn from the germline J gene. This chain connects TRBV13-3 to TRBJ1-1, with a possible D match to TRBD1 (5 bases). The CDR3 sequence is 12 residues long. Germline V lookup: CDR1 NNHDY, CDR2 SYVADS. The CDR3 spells CASRPDRTEVFF. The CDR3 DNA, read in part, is TGTGCCAGCAGGCCCGACAGAACA.

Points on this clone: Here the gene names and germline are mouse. The part of the CDR3 DNA that was read is TGTGCCAGCAGCCCCCCGGGACAAACA. It encodes CASSPPGQT. The CDR3 in full is CASSPPGQTEVFF. This rearrangement joins TRBV13-3 to TRBJ1-1; D may be TRBD1 (6 bases). The read gets to within 4 residues of the CDR3 end, and the germline J gene fills in the rest. CDR3 length: 13 amino acids. Germline lookup yields CDR1 NNHDY and CDR2 SYVADS.

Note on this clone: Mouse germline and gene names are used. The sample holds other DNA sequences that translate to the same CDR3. The sequenced CDR3 bases are TGTGCCAGCTCGCTCGGGGGGGACTCC. Amino acid sequence: CASSLGGDS. The complete CDR3 sequence is CASSLGGDSDYTF. The gene calls are TRBV12-1 and TRBJ1-2; D may be TRBD1 (5 bases). The read ends 4 residues early relative to the CDR3; the germline J gene fills the gap. The V end lost 4 bases, the J end lost 3 bases, and 11 bases lay between the germline ends. Germline V gene sequence: CDR1 SGHSN, CDR2 HYEKVE. The CDR3 consists of 13 residues.

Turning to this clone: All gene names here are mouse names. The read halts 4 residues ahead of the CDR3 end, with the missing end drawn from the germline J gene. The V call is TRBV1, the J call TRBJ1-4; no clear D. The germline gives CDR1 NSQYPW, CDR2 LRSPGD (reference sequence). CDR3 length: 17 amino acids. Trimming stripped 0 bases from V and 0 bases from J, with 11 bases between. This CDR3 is CTCSADRQPISNERLFF. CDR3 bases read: TGCACCTGCAGTGCAGATCGTCAGCCTATTTCCAACGAA.

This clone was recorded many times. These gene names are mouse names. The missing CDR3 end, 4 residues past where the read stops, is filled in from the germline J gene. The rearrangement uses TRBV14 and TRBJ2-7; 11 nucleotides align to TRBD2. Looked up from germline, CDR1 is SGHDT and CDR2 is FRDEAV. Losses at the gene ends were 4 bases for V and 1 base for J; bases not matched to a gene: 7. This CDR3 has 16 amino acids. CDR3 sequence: CASSRLDWGVSYEQYF. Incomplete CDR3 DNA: TGTGCCAGCAGTAGACTGGACTGGGGGGTATCCTAT.

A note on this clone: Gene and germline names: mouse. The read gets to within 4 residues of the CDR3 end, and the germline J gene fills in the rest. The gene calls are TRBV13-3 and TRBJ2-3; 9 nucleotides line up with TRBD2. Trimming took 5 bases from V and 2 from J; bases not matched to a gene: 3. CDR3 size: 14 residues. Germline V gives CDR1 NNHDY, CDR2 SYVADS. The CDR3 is CASRTGGFAETLYF. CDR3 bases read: TGTGCCAGCAGAACTGGGGGGTTTGCAGAA.

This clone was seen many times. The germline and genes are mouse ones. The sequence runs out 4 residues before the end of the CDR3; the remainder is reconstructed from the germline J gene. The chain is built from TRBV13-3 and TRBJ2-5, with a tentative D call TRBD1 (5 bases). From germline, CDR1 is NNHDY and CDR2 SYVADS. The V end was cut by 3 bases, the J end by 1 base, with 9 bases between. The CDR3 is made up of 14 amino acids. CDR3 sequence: CASSGPTDQDTQYF. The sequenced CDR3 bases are TGTGCCAGCAGTGGCCCGACAGACCAAGAC. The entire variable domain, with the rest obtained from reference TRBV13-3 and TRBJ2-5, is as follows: EAAVTQSPRSKVAVTGGKVTLSCHQTNNHDYMYWYRQDTGHGLRLIHYSYVADSTEKGDIPDGYKASRPSQENFSLILELASLSQTAVYFCASSGPTDQDTQYFGPGTRLLVL.

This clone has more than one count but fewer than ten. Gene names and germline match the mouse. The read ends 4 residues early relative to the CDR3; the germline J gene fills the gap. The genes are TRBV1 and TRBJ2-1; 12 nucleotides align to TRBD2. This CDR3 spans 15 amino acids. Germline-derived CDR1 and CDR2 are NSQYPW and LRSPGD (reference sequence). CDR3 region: CTCSADRLGGPEQFF. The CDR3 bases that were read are TGCACCTGCAGTGCAGATCGACTGGGGGGGCCT.

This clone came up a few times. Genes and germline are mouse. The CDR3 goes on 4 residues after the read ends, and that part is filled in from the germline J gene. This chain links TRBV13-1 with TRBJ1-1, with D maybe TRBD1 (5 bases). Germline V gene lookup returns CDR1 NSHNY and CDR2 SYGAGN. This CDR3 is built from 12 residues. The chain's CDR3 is CASSADRTEVFF. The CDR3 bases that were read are TGTGCCAGCAGTGCCGACAGAACA.

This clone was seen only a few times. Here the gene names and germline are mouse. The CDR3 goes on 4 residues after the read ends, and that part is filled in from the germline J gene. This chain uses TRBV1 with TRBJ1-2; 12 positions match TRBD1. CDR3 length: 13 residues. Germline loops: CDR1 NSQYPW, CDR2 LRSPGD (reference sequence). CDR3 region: CTCSRDRGRDYTF. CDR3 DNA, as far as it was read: TGCACCTGCAGCCGGGACAGGGGGCGC.

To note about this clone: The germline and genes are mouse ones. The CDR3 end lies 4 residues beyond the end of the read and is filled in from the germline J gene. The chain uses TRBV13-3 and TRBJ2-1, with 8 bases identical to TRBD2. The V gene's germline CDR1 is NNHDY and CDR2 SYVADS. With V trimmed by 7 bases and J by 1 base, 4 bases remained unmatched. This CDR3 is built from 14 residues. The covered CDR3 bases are TGTGCCAGCGGGGGGGGCGCGAACTATGCT. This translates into CASGGGANYA. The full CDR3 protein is CASGGGANYAEQFF.

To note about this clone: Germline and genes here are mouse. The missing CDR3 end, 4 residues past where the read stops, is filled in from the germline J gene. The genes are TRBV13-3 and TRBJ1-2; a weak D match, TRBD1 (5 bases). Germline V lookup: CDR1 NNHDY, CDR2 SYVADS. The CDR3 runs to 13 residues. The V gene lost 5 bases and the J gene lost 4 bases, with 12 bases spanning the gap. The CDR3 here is CASSPQGSSDYTF. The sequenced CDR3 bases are TGTGCCAGCAGCCCCCAGGGATCCTCC.

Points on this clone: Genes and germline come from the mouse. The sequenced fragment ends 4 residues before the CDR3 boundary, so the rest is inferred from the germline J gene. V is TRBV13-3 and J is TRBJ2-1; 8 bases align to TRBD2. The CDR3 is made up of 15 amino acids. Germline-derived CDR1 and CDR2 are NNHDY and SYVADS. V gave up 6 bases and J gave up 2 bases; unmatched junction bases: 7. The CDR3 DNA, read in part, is TGTGCCAGCATCTCTGGGGGGCCTGACTATGCT. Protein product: CASISGGPDYA. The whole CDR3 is CASISGGPDYAEQFF.

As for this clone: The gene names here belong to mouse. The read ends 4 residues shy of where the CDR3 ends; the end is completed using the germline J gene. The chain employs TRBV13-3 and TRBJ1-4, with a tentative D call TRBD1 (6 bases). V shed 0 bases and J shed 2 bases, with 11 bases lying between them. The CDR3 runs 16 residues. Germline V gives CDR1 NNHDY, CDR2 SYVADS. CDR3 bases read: TGTGCCAGCAGTGATGCAGAGGACAGCTCCAACGAA. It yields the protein CASSDAEDSSNE. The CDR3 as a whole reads CASSDAEDSSNERLFF.

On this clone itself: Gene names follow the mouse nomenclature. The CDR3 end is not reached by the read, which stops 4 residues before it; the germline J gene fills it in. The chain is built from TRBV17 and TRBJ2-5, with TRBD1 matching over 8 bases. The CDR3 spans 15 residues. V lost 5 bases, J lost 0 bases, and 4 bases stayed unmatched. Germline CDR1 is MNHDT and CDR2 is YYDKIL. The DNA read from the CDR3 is TGTGCTAGCAGTCCAGGGGGCGCTAACCAAGAC. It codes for CASSPGGANQD. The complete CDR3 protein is CASSPGGANQDTQYF.

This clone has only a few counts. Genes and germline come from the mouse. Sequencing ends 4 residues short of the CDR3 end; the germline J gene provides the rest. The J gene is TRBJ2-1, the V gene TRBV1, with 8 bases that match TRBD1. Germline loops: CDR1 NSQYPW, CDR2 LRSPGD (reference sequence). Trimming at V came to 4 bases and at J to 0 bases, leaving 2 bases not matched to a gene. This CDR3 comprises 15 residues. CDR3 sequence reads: CTCSDRGDNYAEQFF. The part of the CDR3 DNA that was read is TGCACCTGCAGTGACAGGGGGGATAACTATGCT.

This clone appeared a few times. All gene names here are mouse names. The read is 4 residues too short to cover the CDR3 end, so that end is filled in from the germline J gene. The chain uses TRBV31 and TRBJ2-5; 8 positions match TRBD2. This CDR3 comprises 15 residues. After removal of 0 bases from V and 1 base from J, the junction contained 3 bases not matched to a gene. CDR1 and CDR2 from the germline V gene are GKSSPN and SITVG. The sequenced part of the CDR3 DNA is TGTGCCTGGAGTCTTTTTGGGGGGGACCAAGAC. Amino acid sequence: CAWSLFGGDQD. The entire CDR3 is CAWSLFGGDQDTQYF.

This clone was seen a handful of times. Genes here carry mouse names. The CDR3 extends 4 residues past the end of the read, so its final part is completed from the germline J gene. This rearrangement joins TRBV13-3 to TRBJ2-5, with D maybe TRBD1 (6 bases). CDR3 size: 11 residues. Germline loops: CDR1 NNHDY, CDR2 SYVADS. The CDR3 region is CASLGGDTQYF. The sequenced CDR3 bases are TGTGCCAGCTTAGGGGGTGAC.

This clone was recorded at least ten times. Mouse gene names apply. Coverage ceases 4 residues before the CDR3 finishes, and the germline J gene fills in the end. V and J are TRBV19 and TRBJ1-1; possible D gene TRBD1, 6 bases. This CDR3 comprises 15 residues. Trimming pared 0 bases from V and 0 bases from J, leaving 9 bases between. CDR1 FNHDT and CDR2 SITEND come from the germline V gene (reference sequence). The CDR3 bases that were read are TGTGCCAGCAGTATAGGGGACATTGCAAACACA. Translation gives CASSIGDIANT. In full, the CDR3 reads CASSIGDIANTEVFF.

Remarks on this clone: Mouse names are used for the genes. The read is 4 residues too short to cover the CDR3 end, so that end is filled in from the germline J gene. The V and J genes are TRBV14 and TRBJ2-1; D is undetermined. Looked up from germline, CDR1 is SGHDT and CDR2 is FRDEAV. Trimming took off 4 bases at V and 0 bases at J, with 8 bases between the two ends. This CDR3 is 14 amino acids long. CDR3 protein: CASSHWVNYAEQFF. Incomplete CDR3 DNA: TGTGCCAGCAGTCATTGGGTTAACTATGCT. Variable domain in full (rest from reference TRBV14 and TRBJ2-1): EAGVTQSPRYAVLQEGQAVSFWCDPISGHDTLYWYQQPRDQGPQLLVYFRDEAVIDNSQLPSDRFSAVRPKGTNSTLKIQSAKQGDTATYLCASSHWVNYAEQFFGPGTRLTVL.